The entry that follows covers one TCR beta chain sequence. Generated by immunoSEQ multiplex PCR, the TCRdb table keeps only in-frame clones and is missing some. The table records 35,000 to 50,000 clones, roughly 94% of them present only once. This specimen comes from a study of control samples from healthy donors and cancer patients. The ends lost 8 bases at V and 6 bases at J; junction bases unmatched: 10. Germline assignment: CDR1 GTSNPN and CDR2 SVGIG (reference sequence). CDR3 length: 12 amino acids. V and J are TRBV30 and TRBJ2-7; 7 nucleotides agree with TRBD1. Sequencing input: blood. This sequence was found in a man aged 60 to 75 in good health. The CDR3 reads CATSGGPGEQYF. The CDR3 coding sequence is TGTGCCACCTCAGGGGGTCCAGGCGAGCAGTACTTC. Filled out from reference TRBV30 and TRBJ2-7, the complete variable domain reads SQTIHQWPATLVQPVGSPLSLECTVEGTSNPNLYWYRQAAGRGLQLLFYSVGIGQISSEVPQNLSASRPQDRQFILSSKKLLLSDSGFYLCATSGGPGEQYFGPGTRLTVT.